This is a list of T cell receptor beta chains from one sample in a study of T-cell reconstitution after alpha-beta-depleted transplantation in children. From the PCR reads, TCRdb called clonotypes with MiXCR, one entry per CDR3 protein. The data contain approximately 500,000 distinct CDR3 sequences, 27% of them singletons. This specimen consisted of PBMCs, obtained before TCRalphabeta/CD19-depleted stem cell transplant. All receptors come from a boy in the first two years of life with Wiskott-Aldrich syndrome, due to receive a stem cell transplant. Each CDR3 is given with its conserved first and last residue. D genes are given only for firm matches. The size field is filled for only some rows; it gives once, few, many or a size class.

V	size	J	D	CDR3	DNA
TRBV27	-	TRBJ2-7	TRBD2	CASSFGGGNEQYF	TGTGCCAGCAGTTTCGGGGGAGGGAACGAGCAGTACTTC
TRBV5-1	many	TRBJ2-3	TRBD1	CASSPRDRGTDTQYF	TGCGCCAGCAGCCCGCGGGACAGGGGAACAGATACGCAGTATTTT
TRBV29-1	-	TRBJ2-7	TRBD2	CSARLGLAGAHEQYF	TGCAGCGCCCGACTCGGACTAGCGGGAGCCCACGAGCAGTACTTC
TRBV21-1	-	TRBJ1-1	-	CASSPRTGWVNTEAFF	TGTGCCAGCAGCCCCCGGACAGGGTGGGTGAACACTGAAGCTTTCTTT
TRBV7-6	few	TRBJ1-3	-	CASSLGPRGGGNTIYF	TGTGCCAGCAGCTTAGGACCCCGGGGCGGTGGAAACACCATATATTTT
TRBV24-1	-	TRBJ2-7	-	CATSDFSGGRNEQYF	TGTGCCACCAGTGATTTTTCGGGGGGCAGAAACGAGCAGTACTTC
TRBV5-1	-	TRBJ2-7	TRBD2	CASSLGQEAGGFEQYF	TGCGCCAGCAGCTTGGGCCAGGAAGCGGGAGGCTTCGAGCAGTACTTC
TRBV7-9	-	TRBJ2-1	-	CASSGFRSYNEQFF	TGTGCCAGCAGCGGCTTTCGCTCCTACAATGAGCAGTTCTTC
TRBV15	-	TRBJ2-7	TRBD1	CATSGHRGLSYEQYF	TGTGCCACCAGCGGACACAGGGGCCTTTCCTACGAGCAGTACTTC
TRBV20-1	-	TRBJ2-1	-	CSARVAASSYNEQFF	TGCAGTGCTAGAGTAGCGGCGAGCTCCTACAATGAGCAGTTCTTC
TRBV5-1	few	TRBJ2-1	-	CASSFQDHYNEQFF	TGCGCCAGCAGCTTTCAGGACCACTACAATGAGCAGTTCTTC
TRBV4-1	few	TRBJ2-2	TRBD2	CASSPRTSGWNTGELFF	TGCGCCAGCAGCCCCCGGACTAGCGGGTGGAACACCGGGGAGCTGTTTTTT
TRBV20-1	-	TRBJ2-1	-	CSARFRKRADSSSYNEQFF	TGCAGTGCTAGATTTCGTAAGCGGGCGGACTCCAGCTCCTACAATGAGCAGTTCTTC
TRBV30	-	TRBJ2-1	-	CAWNTGLDNEQFF	TGTGCCTGGAACACGGGACTCGACAATGAGCAGTTCTTC
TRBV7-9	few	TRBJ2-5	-	CASSLTQVGRTGETQYF	TGTGCCAGCAGCTTAACCCAAGTGGGGCGAACAGGGGAGACCCAGTACTTC
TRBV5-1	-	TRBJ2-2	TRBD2	CASSLPGGPIGELFF	TGCGCCAGCAGCTTGCCGGGAGGGCCTATCGGGGAGCTGTTTTTT
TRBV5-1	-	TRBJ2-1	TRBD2	CASSNGLAGGQFF	TGCGCCAGCAGCAACGGACTAGCGGGAGGGCAGTTCTTC
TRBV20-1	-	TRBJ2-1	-	CSATHGNEQFF	TGCAGTGCTACTCATGGTAATGAGCAGTTCTTC
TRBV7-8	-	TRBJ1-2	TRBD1	CASSLAFGTGTFAGYGYTF	TGTGCCAGCAGCTTAGCGTTCGGGACAGGAACATTTGCAGGCTATGGCTACACCTTC
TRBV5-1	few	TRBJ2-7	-	CASDGAGGIYEQYF	TGCGCCAGCGACGGAGCAGGGGGGATATACGAGCAGTACTTC
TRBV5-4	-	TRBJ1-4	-	CASSLAGSFGKLFF	TGTGCCAGCAGCTTGGCGGGCAGTTTTGGAAAACTGTTTTTT
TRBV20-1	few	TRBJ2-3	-	CSARAQLGRAGFTDTQYF	TGCAGTGCTAGAGCCCAATTGGGGCGCGCGGGATTCACAGATACGCAGTATTTT